This paragraph reports one T cell receptor (beta chain). Other DNA sequences in the sample encode the same CDR3. The method was immunoSEQ multiplex PCR; TCRdb's version includes in-frame clones alone and lacks a portion of them. The table records roughly 410,000 clones, around 89% of them present only once. The data were obtained in a study of blood T cell repertoires in COVID-19. With 0 bases clipped from V and 4 bases from J, the junction kept 4 bases outside the gene matches. The CDR3 length is 16 residues. The germline V gene encodes CDR1 MNHEY and CDR2 SVGAGI. This chain joins TRBV6-5 and TRBJ2-7; TRBD2 matches 12 bases. The sample taken for sequencing was peripheral blood. This sequence was found in a woman between 40 and 50 years old with COVID-19, enrolled during active disease. The CDR3 DNA reads as TGTGCCAGCAGTTACTCCGGGACTAGCGGGTCTTACGAGCAGTACTTC. Translation: CASSYSGTSGSYEQYF.